This T cell receptor beta chain was recovered during a study of CXCR3-negative and CXCR3-positive naive CD8 T cells. To note about this clonotype: Antigen: not known.

The study's findings and limits: Naive cells that were CXCR3-negative or CXCR3-positive used TRBV-TRBJ genes alike, while memory cells diverged. CXCR3-positive naive cells had TRB CDR3s that were more hydrophobic than CXCR3-negative naive cells had.

The CDR3 is 14 amino acids. From germline, CDR1 is DFQATT and CDR2 SNEGSKA (reference sequence). All TRB cDNA libraries came from 5' RACE performed with UMI labels. TCRdb reprocessed the 5' RACE reads and reports one entry per CDR3 protein, with no DNA. There are about 98,000 distinct CDR3 sequences in the sample, with approximately 1% held by the top ten. Input material: naive CXCR3+ CD8+ T cells from blood. Sample subset: CD45RO-CCR7+CD27+CD95- naive CD8+ T cells expressing CXCR3 (TNR3+). This clonotype was obtained from a human donor in good health. Some clones in this sample may be carry-over from other donors' samples. The rearrangement joins TRBV20-1 to TRBJ2-2; no DNA is available, so the TRBD2 call from TCRdb remains unchecked. CDR3 sequence reads: CSAPGGAFTGELFF.